This TCR beta chain was captured by sequencing in a study of T cells in Graves' hyperthyroidism and ophthalmopathy (dated by TCRdb to between 2018 and 2021). General notes on the study: Peripheral blood was sampled at the time of initial diagnosis, prior to any treatment. To identify distinguishing TCR V-J signatures, a discovery cohort of around 98 patients was used, comprising 43 with Graves' ophthalmopathy and roughly 60 with stable Graves' hyperthyroidism. Prospective prediction of ophthalmopathy was tested in an independent validation cohort of 18 hyperthyroidism patients and 17 patients who later progressed to ophthalmopathy. The 95 to 100 discovery patients were divided at random into training and test sets in a 7:3 ratio. The study also compared thyroid tissue and blood T-cell repertoires from a handful of Graves' hyperthyroidism patients. Following sampling, methimazole starting at 30 mg daily was given to hyperthyroidism patients, and high-dose intravenous methylprednisolone was given to ophthalmopathy patients. According to the paper, TCR Vbeta CDR3 sequencing was carried out on around 140 peripheral blood samples, which came from more than 40 ophthalmopathy, about 75 hyperthyroidism and approximately 17 progressor patients.

Results the study describes overall, beyond this receptor: A model built on a 13 V-J signature distinguished ophthalmopathy from stable hyperthyroidism, reaching 87.88% sensitivity and around 82% specificity in cross-validation and 80%/75% in testing. During validation, the model predicted progression to ophthalmopathy a median of roughly six months ahead of onset, with more than 60% sensitivity and 72.22% specificity. Sample size was not statistically predetermined, and investigators were not blinded to group allocation. Most expanded thyroid clonotypes (frequency above 0.001) were also found in blood, which suggests that blood repertoires may mirror thyroid immune responses.

A patient counted as having stable Graves' hyperthyroidism if no progression to ophthalmopathy occurred over 18 months of follow-up. The hyperthyroidism patients were between 18 and 65 years old and newly diagnosed, with a disease duration of less than 2 months. Exclusion was applied to patients with uncontrolled infections, other autoimmune diseases, pregnancy or lactation. Diagnoses relied on clinical symptoms, serum thyroxine and TRAb, thyroid ultrasound and orbital computed tomography. PBMCs were separated from approximately 10 ml of fresh peripheral blood using Ficoll-Paque density gradient centrifugation. Total RNA was extracted using Trizol reagent, and RNA quality was assessed on an Agilent 2100 Bioanalyzer. This clonotype was detected many times. Its recognized antigen is unknown. No much larger clone is present one base from it, and per-base qualities are unavailable. CDR1 and CDR2, per the germline V gene (reference sequence), are DFQATT and SNEGSKA. V loses 2 bases, J loses 4 bases, and the germline ends lie 12 bases apart. From its cysteine to its phenylalanine, the CDR3 spans 14 amino acids. The DNA shown is the 42-base CDR3, in frame from base 1.

The TCR beta CDR3 regions were amplified from the RNA transcripts. The TCR CDR3 was subjected to a first round of RT-PCR using the HTBI primer set and the Qiagen OneStep RT-PCR kit. Libraries were constructed in a second round of multiplex PCR, after which size selection and purification were performed. Sequencing of the libraries was done on an Illumina HiSeq2000 using paired-end 100 bp reads. The study's own analysis went as follows. Raw data were processed with SOAPnuke, discarding reads with adapters, uncalled bases, mean Phred below 15, or no exact constant-primer or identifier match. High-quality paired reads were merged using COPE v1.2.5, and each unique nucleotide sequence was defined as a clonotype. MiTCR v1.1 was used to align the clonotypes against IMGT TRBV, TRBD and TRBJ reference segments. The analysis was restricted to V-J combinations with a frequency above 0.0001, which together covered 99% to 99.2% of the repertoires. A TCS score was defined as the ratio between F50 (clonal expansion) and ExV (chaos), using BLOSUM62-based TCRdist between CDR3 peptides within each V-J. Welch's t-statistics and random forest reduced 450 to 600 V-J features to under 15, which were used in a naive Bayes classifier (R e1071). The similarity between thyroid and blood repertoires was quantified using the Morisita-Horn index. The public reads were reprocessed in TCRdb via fastp at Q25 and MiXCR, keeping in-frame beta chains. Identical CDR3 protein sequences are pooled into one entry, listed with their most common genes and DNA. These V and J calls derive from TCRdb rather than the authors' analysis. The table for this sample lists approximately 870,000 distinct CDR3 sequences; roughly 40% of them were counted only once. The top ten hold around 10% of the sample.

Rearrangement joined TRBV20-1 to TRBJ1-3; the D gene is perhaps TRBD1, from 6 matching bases. This TCR was sampled from a man aged 18 to 30 with Graves' hyperthyroidism. Source material: blood. For the CDR3, the sequence is CSARPNDRGNTIYF. The DNA is as follows: TGCAGTGCTAGACCGAATGACAGGGGAAACACCATATATTTT.